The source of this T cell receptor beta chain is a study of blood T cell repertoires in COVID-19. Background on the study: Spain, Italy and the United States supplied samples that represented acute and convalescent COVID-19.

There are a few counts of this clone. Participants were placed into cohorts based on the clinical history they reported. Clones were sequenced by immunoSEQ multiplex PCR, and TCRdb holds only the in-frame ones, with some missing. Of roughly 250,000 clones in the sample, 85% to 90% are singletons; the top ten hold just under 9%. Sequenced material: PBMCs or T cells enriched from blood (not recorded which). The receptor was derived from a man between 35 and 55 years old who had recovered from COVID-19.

CDR3 sequence reads: CASSSGQHLYEQYF. CDR3 sequence (DNA): TGTGCCAGCAGCTCAGGACAGCACCTATACGAGCAGTACTTC. The J gene is TRBJ2-7, the V gene TRBV5-4, with D perhaps TRBD1 (6 bases). Trimming stripped 3 bases from V and 4 bases from J, with 14 bases between. CDR1 and CDR2 (germline): SGHNT, YYREEE (reference sequence). CDR3 length: 14 residues.